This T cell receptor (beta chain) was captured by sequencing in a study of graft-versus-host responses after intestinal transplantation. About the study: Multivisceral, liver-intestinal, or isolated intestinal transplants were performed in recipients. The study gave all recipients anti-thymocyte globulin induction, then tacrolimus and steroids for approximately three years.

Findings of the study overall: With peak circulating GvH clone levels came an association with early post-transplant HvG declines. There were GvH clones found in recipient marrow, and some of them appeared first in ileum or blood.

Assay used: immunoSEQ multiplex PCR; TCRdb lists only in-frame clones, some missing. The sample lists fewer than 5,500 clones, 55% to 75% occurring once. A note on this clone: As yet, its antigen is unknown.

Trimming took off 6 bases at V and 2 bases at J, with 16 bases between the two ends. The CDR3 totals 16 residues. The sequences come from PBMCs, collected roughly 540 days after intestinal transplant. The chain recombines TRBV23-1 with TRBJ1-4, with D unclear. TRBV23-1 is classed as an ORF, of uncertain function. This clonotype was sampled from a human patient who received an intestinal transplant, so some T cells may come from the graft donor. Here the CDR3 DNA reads TGCGCCAGCAGCCAAGATCTGGGGTTCACTAATGAAAAACTGTTTTTT. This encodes CASSQDLGFTNEKLFF.